Below are 30 T cell receptor beta chains sequenced from a single sample in a study of T cells in Graves' hyperthyroidism and ophthalmopathy. Researchers amplified the TCR beta CDR3 regions from RNA transcripts. HTBI primers were employed in a first-round RT-PCR of the TCR CDR3. Via MiXCR, TCRdb re-called the multiplex PCR reads, giving one row per CDR3 protein. The table includes around 800,000 distinct CDR3 sequences, approximately 40% detected once. The sequencing input was blood. These receptors all stem from a man younger than 35 with Graves' hyperthyroidism.

The chain joins TRBV7-2 to TRBJ1-4, with D tentatively TRBD1 (5 bases). The CDR3 covers 15 residues. Trimming shortened V by 4 bases and J by 11 bases, and 20 bases separated the two germline ends. From germline, CDR1 is SGHTA and CDR2 FQGNSA. The DNA of the CDR3 is TGTGCCAGCAGCTCAGTCGCGGGACTGCCTGAGAAACTGTTTTTT. It is translated as CASSSVAGLPEKLFF.

This chain links TRBV7-9 with TRBJ1-1, with TRBD1 matching over 8 bases. CDR1 is SEHNR, CDR2 FQNEAQ, per germline (reference sequence). After removal of 5 bases from V and 6 bases from J, the junction contained 17 bases not matched to a gene. The CDR3 is 17 amino acids. The CDR3 DNA reads as TGTGCCAGCAGCCTCTGGCCTGGCGTTGACAGGGGACCTGAAGCTTTCTTT. Translation: CASSLWPGVDRGPEAFF.

This clonotype was counted between two and nine times. This chain uses TRBV12-3 or TRBV12-4 with TRBJ1-1; the D is unclear. V gave up 5 bases and J gave up 4 bases, with 11 bases separating them. The CDR3 length is 13 residues. DNA of the CDR3: TGTGCCAGCAGTCAATATACGGCCACTGAAGCTTTCTTT. Amino acids: CASSQYTATEAFF.

This clonotype was seen a few times. This chain joins TRBV6-5 and TRBJ2-7, with D perhaps matching TRBD2 (6 bases). Germline lookup yields CDR1 MNHEY and CDR2 SVGAGI. This CDR3 has 13 residues. Deletions cut 0 bases from V and 6 bases from J, with 9 bases between. CDR3 sequence reads: CASSYSGGGEQYF. The CDR3 region has the DNA TGTGCCAGCAGTTACTCGGGAGGAGGCGAGCAGTACTTC.

CDR3 coding DNA: TGTGCCACCGGGACAGGCCTACCCAATCAGCCCCAGCATTTT. Translated, it gives CATGTGLPNQPQHF. V usage is TRBV10-3 and J usage is TRBJ1-5; 8 bases fit TRBD1. In germline, CDR1 is ENHRY, CDR2 SYGVKD. There are 14 residues in the CDR3. The trim removed 10 bases at V and 3 bases at J, leaving 8 bases unmatched.

V gene TRBV7-9 combines with J gene TRBJ2-6, with D possibly being TRBD1 (6 bases). Germline-derived CDR1 and CDR2 are SEHNR and FQNEAQ (reference sequence). Trimming removed 3 bases from V and 4 bases from J, with 22 bases in between. This CDR3 is 19 amino acids long. The CDR3 here is CASSFSYSPRGTGANVLTF. CDR3 in DNA: TGTGCCAGCAGCTTCTCTTATTCCCCGAGGGGGACAGGGGCCAACGTCCTGACTTTC.

The V and J genes are TRBV7-9 and TRBJ2-7, with 8 bases fitting TRBD2. The V gene end was trimmed by 6 bases and the J gene end by 7 bases; junction bases not matched to a gene: 11. CDR3 size: 14 residues. Looked up from germline, CDR1 is SEHNR and CDR2 is FQNEAQ (reference sequence). CDR3 in DNA: TGTGCCAGCAGTACCACCGGGGGGGGGTTGGAGCAGTACTTC. Amino acid sequence: CASSTTGGGLEQYF.

This clonotype was seen a few times. The chain links TRBV7-9 to TRBJ1-1; D unresolved. CDR1 and CDR2 from the germline V gene are SEHNR and FQNEAQ (reference sequence). Trimming pared 1 base from V and 5 bases from J, leaving 14 bases between. The CDR3 loop spans 15 amino acids. The chain's CDR3 is CASSLDPQAKTEAFF. For the CDR3, the DNA is TGTGCCAGCAGCTTAGATCCCCAGGCTAAAACTGAAGCTTTCTTT.

The CDR3: CASSARTDFSGNTIYF. CDR3 DNA: TGTGCCAGCAGCGCCCGGACGGACTTCTCTGGAAACACCATATATTTT. V is TRBV7-9 and J is TRBJ1-3; no clear D gene. The CDR3 loop spans 16 amino acids. Germline loops: CDR1 SEHNR, CDR2 FQNEAQ (reference sequence). Trimming left V 5 bases short and J 0 bases short, with 14 bases between.

In this sample, this clonotype turned up many times. The V call is TRBV5-1, the J call TRBJ1-1; no reliable D call. The germline gives CDR1 SGHRS, CDR2 YFSETQ. The germline V and J ends were trimmed by 0 bases and 1 base, with 10 bases remaining between them. The CDR3 spans 15 residues. The CDR3 here is CASSLGARANTEAFF. Written as DNA, the CDR3 is TGCGCCAGCAGCTTGGGGGCCAGAGCGAACACTGAAGCTTTCTTT.

The chain uses TRBV7-4 and TRBJ1-2; 8 bases line up with TRBD1. The CDR3 is 13 residues long. V was clipped by 4 bases and J by 6 bases; unmatched bases: 4. The germline V gene encodes CDR1 SGHVT and CDR2 SQSDAQ. The CDR3 reads CASSSWTGNGYTF. CDR3 DNA: TGTGCCAGCAGCTCGTGGACAGGGAATGGCTACACCTTC.

Comments on this clonotype: A junction boundary mismatches the germline segment, possibly from a read error. The chain has TRBV24-1 and TRBJ2-5; 10 bases are shared with TRBD1. Germline CDR1 is KGHDR and CDR2 is SFDVKD. CDR3 length: 18 amino acids. CDR3 in DNA: TGTGCCAGCAGTGATCGACAGGGGGCGACGGGACTCACCGGGACCCAGTACTTC. Protein sequence: CASSDRQGATGLTGTQYF.

This clonotype came up a few times. J is TRBJ2-2 and V is TRBV2; possible D gene TRBD2, 6 bases. CDR3 size: 15 residues. CDR1 and CDR2 from the germline V gene are SNHLY and FYNNEI. V was clipped by 5 bases and J by 6 bases, with 16 bases between them. The CDR3 spells CASSRTIRDPGELFF. The CDR3 nucleotides read TGTGCCAGCAGTAGGACTATAAGGGACCCCGGGGAGCTGTTTTTT.

J is TRBJ1-1 and V is TRBV29-1; D unresolved. The length of the CDR3 is 11 residues. Trimming took off 8 bases at V and 8 bases at J, with 15 bases between the two ends. Germline CDR1 reads SQVTM; CDR2 reads ANQGSEA. CDR3 bases: TGCAGCTTATCGACCGCCATAGAAGCTTTCTTT. Amino acid sequence: CSLSTAIEAFF. Full variable domain (rest looked up from reference TRBV29-1 and TRBJ1-1): SAVISQKPSRDICQRGTSLTIQCQVDSQVTMMFWYRQQPGQSLTLIATANQGSEATYESGFVIDKFPISRPNLTFSTLTVSNMSPEDSSIYLCSLSTAIEAFFGQGTRLTVV.

The sample holds many counts of this clonotype. The rearrangement links TRBV29-1 to TRBJ1-2; 8 bases match TRBD1. V gave up 5 bases and J gave up 4 bases; unmatched junction bases: 9. The CDR3 runs 14 residues. Germline CDR1 SQVTM, CDR2 ANQGSEA. The CDR3 reads CSVSGTGSSYGYTF. The CDR3 region has the DNA TGCAGCGTTTCCGGGACAGGTTCTTCCTATGGCTACACCTTC.

This clonotype was seen repeatedly, ten times or more. The chain employs TRBV24-1 and TRBJ1-5; no clear D. Germline assignment: CDR1 KGHDR and CDR2 SFDVKD. Trimming stripped 4 bases from V and 5 bases from J, with 5 bases between. The CDR3 runs to 12 residues. CDR3 in DNA: TGTGCCACCAGTGACCAAGATCAGCCCCAGCATTTT. This sequence encodes CATSDQDQPQHF.

The gene calls are TRBV6-2 or TRBV6-3 and TRBJ2-7, with 7 bases identical to TRBD1. There are 12 residues in the CDR3. Germline CDR1 reads MNHEY; CDR2 reads SVGEGT. The ends lost 0 bases at V and 8 bases at J; junction bases unmatched: 1. CDR3 bases: TGTGCCAGCAGTTACTCGACAGGGCAGCAGTACTTC. Its protein product is CASSYSTGQQYF.

The V gene is TRBV29-1, the J gene TRBJ1-4, with TRBD1 identical over 7 bases. Trimming took 8 bases from V and 7 from J; bases not matched to a gene: 16. CDR1 is SQVTM, CDR2 ANQGSEA, per germline. CDR3 length equals 15 residues. The chain's CDR3 is CSFAGDRELSEKLFF. CDR3 bases: TGCAGCTTCGCCGGAGACAGGGAGCTGAGTGAAAAACTGTTTTTT.

The count of this clonotype is one. This chain connects TRBV12-3 or TRBV12-4 to TRBJ1-1; tentative D call: TRBD1 (5 bases). The CDR3 runs 12 residues. V lost 7 bases and J lost 5, with 11 bases in between. The CDR3 DNA reads as TGTGCCAGCACGGGGGATGGGACTGAAGCTTTCTTT. It is translated as CASTGDGTEAFF.

This sequence joins TRBV7-2 and TRBJ2-2; 7 positions agree with TRBD2. CDR3 length: 18 amino acids. CDR1 is SGHTA and CDR2 is FQGNSA in the germline V gene. V lost 5 bases, J lost 0 bases, and 12 bases stayed unmatched. CDR3 DNA sequence: TGTGCCAGCAGCCCTCGTGAAAGACGGGGGGCGAACACCGGGGAGCTGTTTTTT. It specifies CASSPRERRGANTGELFF.

The rearrangement uses TRBV5-8 and TRBJ2-7; 9 nucleotides agree with TRBD1. Trimming cost V 0 bases and J 7 bases; bases outside gene matches: 11. The germline gives CDR1 SGHTS, CDR2 YDEGEE. The CDR3 is 16 residues long. The CDR3 bases are TGTGCCAGCAGCTTGGAGCGGGGACAGGGATCGCGGGAGCAGTACTTC. Translating it yields CASSLERGQGSREQYF.

J is TRBJ2-7 and V is TRBV3-1; 8 bases fit TRBD1. V lost 6 bases, J lost 5 bases, and 6 bases stayed unmatched. CDR1 LGHDT and CDR2 YNNKEL come from the germline V gene (reference sequence). CDR3 length: 13 residues. The CDR3 region is CASRQDREDEQYF. The CDR3 region has the DNA TGTGCCAGCAGGCAGGACAGGGAGGACGAGCAGTACTTC.

Remarks on this clonotype: Being one base from a much bigger clone, this may be a read error. The V gene is TRBV7-9, the J gene TRBJ2-5; a possible D gene is TRBD1 (6 bases). Germline CDR1 SEHNR, CDR2 FQNEAQ (reference sequence). V lost 5 bases, J lost 3 bases, and 13 bases lay in between. The CDR3 totals 14 residues. CDR3 protein: CASSPWAGEETQYF. The CDR3 nucleotides read TGTGCCAGCAGCCCTTGGGCAGGGGAAGAGACCCAGTACTTC. Filled out from reference TRBV7-9 and TRBJ2-5, the complete variable domain reads DTGVSQNPRHKITKRGQNVTFRCDPISEHNRLYWYRQTLGQGPEFLTYFQNEAQLEKSRLLSDRFSAERPKGSFSTLEIQRTEQGDSAMYLCASSPWAGEETQYFGPGTRLLVL.

In its sample, this clonotype was seen many times. The chain links TRBV10-3 to TRBJ1-2; TRBD1 is a possible D gene (6 bases). The CDR3 contains 12 residues. With 5 bases removed from V and 7 bases from J, the gap between germline ends came to 11 bases. Germline CDR1 is ENHRY and CDR2 is SYGVKD. The CDR3 nucleotides are TGTGCCATCAGTCCGGGGGCGGCTGGCTACACCTTC. Protein sequence: CAISPGAAGYTF.

This clonotype was seen at least ten times. This sequence joins TRBV25-1 and TRBJ2-5, with a tentative D call TRBD2 (5 bases). Germline lookup yields CDR1 MGHDK and CDR2 SYGVNS. The CDR3 covers 13 residues. The V end lost 8 bases, the J end lost 3 bases, and 13 bases lay between the germline ends. For the CDR3, the DNA is TGTGCCAGCTCGGACGGGAAGAAAGAGACCCAGTACTTC. This encodes CASSDGKKETQYF.

The gene calls are TRBV6-5 and TRBJ2-5, with D possibly TRBD1 on 6 matching bases. This CDR3 is built from 15 residues. The germline CDR1 and CDR2 sequences are MNHEY and SVGAGI. V shed 4 bases and J shed 7 bases, with 19 bases lying between them. CDR3 coding DNA: TGTGCCAGCAGTTCCCCCGGTCGGCAGGGGATGACCCAGTACTTC. Its translation is CASSSPGRQGMTQYF.

This clonotype was seen only a few times. The chain is built from TRBV19 and TRBJ1-1; 7 positions agree with TRBD1. The CDR3 length is 14 residues. V was clipped by 3 bases and J by 5 bases; unmatched bases: 6. Germline V gives CDR1 LNHDA, CDR2 SQIVND (reference sequence). CDR3 amino acids: CASSILAGGTEAFF. CDR3 nucleotide sequence: TGTGCCAGTAGTATTTTAGCAGGGGGGACTGAAGCTTTCTTT.

Concerning this clonotype: A single base separates this from a much larger clone, so it may be a read error. This chain connects TRBV10-1 to TRBJ1-1, with D possibly matching TRBD1 (6 bases). Germline V CDR1 and CDR2: WNHNN, SYGVQD (reference sequence). Trimming left V 5 bases short and J 4 bases short, with 14 bases between. The CDR3 has 14 residues. This chain's CDR3 is CASSSEQGSTEAFF. The CDR3 DNA reads TGCGCCAGCAGTTCCGAACAGGGTAGCACTGAAGCTTTCTTT.

This clonotype has only a few counts. This chain connects TRBV2 to TRBJ2-7; D not certain. Germline lookup yields CDR1 SNHLY and CDR2 FYNNEI. Trimming removed 6 bases from V and 4 bases from J, with 13 bases in between. The CDR3 runs 13 residues. The CDR3 reads CASSRTAGYEQYF. In nucleotides, the CDR3 is TGTGCCAGCAGCCGGACGGCCGGTTACGAGCAGTACTTC.

This clonotype was seen ten or more times. This chain connects TRBV7-9 to TRBJ2-7, with 9 positions matching TRBD1. CDR1 and CDR2 from the germline V gene are SEHNR and FQNEAQ (reference sequence). The CDR3 has 16 residues. The junction had 6 bases not matched to a gene; V was cut back by 0 bases and J by 3 bases. CDR3 amino acids: CASSLARTGEDYEQYF. The CDR3 bases are TGTGCCAGCAGCTTAGCGCGGACAGGGGAAGACTACGAGCAGTACTTC.